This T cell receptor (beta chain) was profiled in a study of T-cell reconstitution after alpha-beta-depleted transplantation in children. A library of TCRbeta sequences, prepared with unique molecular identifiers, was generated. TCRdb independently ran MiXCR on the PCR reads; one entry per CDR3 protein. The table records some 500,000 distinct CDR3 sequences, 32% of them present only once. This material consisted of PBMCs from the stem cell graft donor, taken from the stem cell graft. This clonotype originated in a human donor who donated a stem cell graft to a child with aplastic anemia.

CDR3 DNA: TGTGCCAGCAGTTTAGAGGGGCCAGGGGGGCAAGAGACCCAGTACTTC. It yields the protein CASSLEGPGGQETQYF. This chain joins TRBV27 and TRBJ2-5; D might be TRBD1 (7 bases). This CDR3 contains 16 residues. Germline V gene sequence: CDR1 MNHEY, CDR2 SMNVEV (reference sequence). Trimming cost V 2 bases and J 2 bases, with 15 bases left between them.